This TCR beta chain originates from a study of post-analysis software for immune sequencing data. The authors incorporated unique molecular identifiers into the TCR beta cDNA libraries. A single record per CDR3 protein comes from TCRdb applying MiXCR to the PCR reads. Altogether around 700,000 distinct CDR3 sequences are present, approximately 59% being singletons, with the ten largest covering about 10%. The sample was blood. The clonotype originates from a girl aged 2-10 years with multiple sclerosis.

CDR3 region: CASSQVKAELLFDEQYF. The DNA for the CDR3 is TGTGCCAGCAGCCAAGTTAAAGCCGAGCTGCTCTTCGATGAGCAGTACTTC. This sequence joins TRBV3-1 and TRBJ2-5; D not resolved. The germline gives CDR1 LGHDT, CDR2 YNNKEL (reference sequence). The CDR3 loop spans 17 amino acids. Trimming removed 1 base from V and 11 bases from J, with 26 bases in between.